Below are 5 T cell receptor beta chains sequenced from a single sample in a study of shared clonotypes between healthy human individuals. Generated by immunoSEQ multiplex PCR, the TCRdb table keeps only in-frame clones and is missing some. The sample has around 700,000 clones; less than 85% are singletons. The sequencing sample was made of memory CD4+ T cells sorted from blood. Documented subset: CD45RA-negative fraction. The receptors come from a woman aged 25 to 39 in good health.

This sequence joins TRBV28 and TRBJ2-7; the D is unclear. Trimming pared 7 bases from V and 2 bases from J, leaving 9 bases between. Germline CDR1 reads MDHEN; CDR2 reads SYDVKM. CDR3 size: 12 residues. The CDR3 sequence: CASKTDPYEQYF. DNA of the CDR3: TGTGCCAGCAAAACCGATCCCTACGAGCAGTACTTC.

This chain joins TRBV6-4 and TRBJ1-2; possible D gene TRBD1, 5 bases. The length of the CDR3 is 14 residues. V shed 4 bases and J shed 8 bases, with 17 bases lying between them. The germline gives CDR1 MRHNA, CDR2 SNTAGT. The DNA for the CDR3 is TGTGCCAGCAGTGTGAATCAGGGAATAGGGGGCTACACCTTC. The encoded protein is CASSVNQGIGGYTF.

The chain combines TRBV7-2 with TRBJ2-1; perhaps TRBD2 as D (6 bases). Germline V CDR1 and CDR2: SGHTA, FQGNSA. This CDR3 has 14 residues. V dropped 2 bases and J dropped 9 bases, with 14 bases sitting between them. CDR3 sequence: CASSLNRRDLEQFF. CDR3 DNA: TGTGCCAGCAGCTTAAATAGGCGGGATCTTGAGCAGTTCTTC.

This clone was recorded a few times. Being one base from a much bigger clone, this may be a read error. The CDR3 coding sequence is TGTGCCAGCAGCAACGACAGGAACACTGAAGCTTTCTTT. Amino acids: CASSNDRNTEAFF. V gene TRBV2 combines with J gene TRBJ1-1, with D possibly matching TRBD1 (5 bases). V was trimmed by 6 bases and J by 1 base, leaving 9 bases between them. CDR1 is SNHLY, CDR2 FYNNEI, per germline. The CDR3 consists of 13 residues.

The chain recombines TRBV12-5 with TRBJ2-3; D gene ambiguous. Looked up from germline, CDR1 is LGHNT and CDR2 is FRNRAP. The V end was cut by 9 bases, the J end by 4 bases, with 2 bases between. The CDR3 extends over 9 amino acids. This chain's CDR3 is CARADTQYF. The CDR3 region has the DNA TGTGCTAGAGCAGATACGCAGTATTTT.